These 9 T cell receptor beta chains were sequenced from one sample in a study of CD8 T cells in ankylosing spondylitis. TCRdb itself ran the 5' RACE reads through MiXCR, one entry per CDR3 protein. Found here are some 39,000 distinct CDR3 sequences, approximately 11% of them singletons; the top ten hold 20% to 25%. Sequencing input: synovial fluid, either unsorted or a sorted T cell fraction (not recorded which). All receptors come from a male donor with ankylosing spondylitis.

Ten or more counts support this clonotype. This chain connects TRBV29-1 to TRBJ2-1; 7 nucleotides match TRBD2. V lost 8 bases, J lost 12 bases, and 16 bases stayed unmatched. This CDR3 comprises 13 residues. The germline V gene encodes CDR1 SQVTM and CDR2 ANQGSEA. The CDR3 region is CSTTPVSAGVQFF. The CDR3 nucleotides are TGCAGCACTACACCCGTATCGGCGGGAGTGCAGTTCTTC.

This clonotype was recorded a few times. The chain employs TRBV6-1 and TRBJ2-1, with 8 bases lining up with TRBD2. The V gene end was trimmed by 6 bases and the J gene end by 6 bases; junction bases not matched to a gene: 13. Germline values: CDR1 MNHNS, CDR2 SASEGT. This CDR3 region has 16 residues. CDR3 loop: CASSPPGAGGLNEQFF. The CDR3 nucleotides are TGTGCCAGCAGCCCCCCAGGGGCGGGAGGCCTCAATGAGCAGTTCTTC.

This clonotype was detected a few times. The rearrangement joins TRBV10-2 to TRBJ2-6; 9 bases fit TRBD1. The CDR3 is made up of 19 amino acids. CDR1 WSHSY and CDR2 SAAADI come from the germline V gene. J lost 1 base, V lost 3 bases, and 10 bases had no gene match. For the CDR3, the DNA is TGCGCCAGCAGTGATCGTCCTTGGGACAGGGTATCTGGGGCCAACGTCCTGACTTTC. It codes for CASSDRPWDRVSGANVLTF.

In its sample, this clonotype was seen many times. The chain joins TRBV27 to TRBJ2-4; TRBD1 aligns across 10 bases. The CDR3 consists of 15 residues. J gave up 6 bases and V 3 bases, and 5 bases lay outside the gene matches. From germline, CDR1 is MNHEY and CDR2 SMNVEV (reference sequence). Here the CDR3 DNA reads TGTGCCAGCAGTTTCGACAGGGGGCGCTTAAACATTCAGTACTTC. Its translation is CASSFDRGRLNIQYF.

This clonotype was observed at least ten times. J is TRBJ2-7 and V is TRBV10-3; 9 nucleotides line up with TRBD1. V was pared by 6 bases and J by 4 bases, with 4 bases of the junction left unmatched. The CDR3 loop spans 13 amino acids. Germline V gene data show CDR1 as ENHRY and CDR2 as SYGVKD. CDR3 in amino acids: CAIRLGTGYEQYF. The CDR3 nucleotides read TGTGCCATCAGGCTGGGGACAGGGTACGAGCAGTACTTC.

V and J are TRBV11-3 and TRBJ2-5, with D possibly being TRBD1 (6 bases). The CDR3 covers 13 residues. Germline lookup yields CDR1 SGHNT and CDR2 YENEEA. V was trimmed by 3 bases and J by 5 bases, leaving 10 bases between them. The CDR3 sequence: CASSLDRGETQYF. The DNA of the CDR3 is TGTGCCAGCAGCTTGGATAGGGGGGAGACCCAGTACTTC.

The genes are TRBV20-1 and TRBJ2-1; TRBD2 aligns across 14 bases. The CDR3 spans 17 residues. CDR1 DFQATT and CDR2 SNEGSKA come from the germline V gene (reference sequence). After removal of 2 bases from V and 6 bases from J, the junction contained 9 bases not matched to a gene. This chain's CDR3 is CSARTTSGRATLNEQFF. CDR3 DNA sequence: TGCAGTGCTAGAACGACTAGCGGGAGGGCCACGCTCAATGAGCAGTTCTTC.

This clonotype was detected many times. The V and J genes are TRBV5-1 and TRBJ2-3; D possibly corresponds to TRBD2 (6 bases). CDR3 size: 15 residues. V was pared by 3 bases and J by 0 bases, with 11 bases between. Per the germline V gene, CDR1 is SGHRS and CDR2 is YFSETQ. CDR3 in amino acids: CASSWSGLSTDTQYF. The CDR3 coding sequence is TGCGCCAGCAGCTGGTCGGGACTCAGCACAGATACGCAGTATTTT. The full variable domain, with the rest looked up from reference TRBV5-1 and TRBJ2-3, is KAGVTQTPRYLIKTRGQQVTLSCSPISGHRSVSWYQQTPGQGLQFLFEYFSETQRNKGNFPGRFSGRQFSNSRSEMNVSTLELGDSALYLCASSWSGLSTDTQYFGPGTRLTVL.

In this sample, this clonotype turned up many times. The rearrangement links TRBV29-1 to TRBJ2-1, with TRBD2 identical over 8 bases. The J segment lost 6 bases and the V segment lost 3 bases, leaving 7 bases of the junction unmatched. The CDR3 totals 14 residues. The germline gives CDR1 SQVTM, CDR2 ANQGSEA. CDR3: CSVDLAGITNEQFF. DNA of the CDR3: TGCAGCGTTGACCTAGCGGGCATCACCAATGAGCAGTTCTTC.